This T cell receptor (beta chain) was sequenced for a study of blood T cell repertoires in COVID-19. This table comes from immunoSEQ multiplex PCR, and its TCRdb copy is limited to in-frame clones, with some not included. The sample includes about 220,000 clones, 85% of them seen just once. Germline CDR1 is SGHTA and CDR2 is FQGNSA. V lost 3 bases, J lost 4 bases, and 3 bases stayed unmatched. This CDR3 region has 15 residues. In its sample, this clone was seen once. This chain uses TRBV7-2 with TRBJ1-1, with 12 nucleotides matching TRBD1. The sequence was collected from a middle-aged man who had recovered from COVID-19. The specimen sequenced was peripheral blood. CDR3 DNA sequence: TGTGCCAGCAGCTTGGGACAGGGGGCGCCCACTGAAGCTTTCTTT. As protein: CASSLGQGAPTEAFF.